Listed below are T cell receptor beta chains from one sample, sequenced in a study of vaccination effects on CD4 cells after COVID-19. Generated by immunoSEQ multiplex PCR, the TCRdb table keeps only in-frame clones and is missing some. This sample has some 19,000 clones, with 70% to 85% found just once. Their antigens remain unidentified. The starting material was CD4+ T cells from PBMCs cultured with a peptide pool, obtained before COVID-19 vaccination. The receptors were gathered from a human donor who had a prior SARS-CoV-2 infection. Each CDR3 is given with its conserved first and last residue. The D gene is left open where the match is weak. A row's size may be missing; if present it is once, few, many or a size class.

d_gene	j_gene	v_gene	abundance	CDR3aa	CDR3nt
TRBD2	TRBJ2-3	TRBV7-9	-	CASSRPGTSGRAPTDTQYF	TGTGCCAGCAGCCGACCCGGGACTAGCGGGAGGGCCCCGACAGATACGCAGTATTTT
TRBD1	TRBJ2-2	TRBV19	-	CASRSYRGQTGELFF	TGTGCCAGTAGATCCTACAGGGGGCAAACCGGGGAGCTGTTTTTT
-	TRBJ2-3	TRBV30	-	CAWGRLTPNADTQYF	TGTGCCTGGGGGAGACTGACGCCGAACGCAGATACGCAGTATTTT
TRBD2	TRBJ2-2	TRBV18	-	CASSPGLVVAGELFF	TGTGCCAGCTCACCGGGACTAGTTGTGGCTGGGGAGCTGTTTTTT
TRBD2	TRBJ2-1	TRBV15	-	CATSSGGLAAGGNEQFF	TGTGCCACCAGCAGCGGCGGGCTAGCGGCTGGGGGGAATGAGCAGTTCTTC
TRBD1	TRBJ1-1	TRBV27	-	CASRGNRDRGNTEAFF	TGTGCCAGCAGGGGTAACCGAGACAGGGGGAACACTGAAGCTTTCTTT
TRBD1	TRBJ1-1	TRBV9	-	CASSVAVQGDTEAFF	TGTGCCAGCAGCGTAGCGGTACAGGGGGACACTGAAGCTTTCTTT
-	TRBJ2-1	TRBV2	few	CASRGPNTNEQFF	TGTGCCAGCAGGGGGCCCAATACCAATGAGCAGTTCTTC
-	TRBJ2-3	TRBV2	-	CASRGGRWIGDTQYF	TGTGCCAGCAGAGGGGGGCGGTGGATAGGAGATACGCAGTATTTT
-	TRBJ2-7	TRBV6-1	once	CASSENPRLAYEQYF	TGTGCCAGCAGTGAAAACCCCCGGCTCGCCTACGAGCAGTACTTC
TRBD1	TRBJ1-3	TRBV9	-	CASGTGSSGNTIYF	TGTGCCAGCGGGACAGGGAGCTCTGGAAACACCATATATTTT
-	TRBJ2-7	TRBV30	once	CAWSEPRTRGDEQYF	TGTGCCTGGAGTGAGCCTCGGACAAGGGGGGACGAGCAGTACTTC
-	TRBJ2-1	TRBV19	-	CASSGGGYYNEQFF	TGTGCCAGTAGTGGGGGTGGCTACTACAATGAGCAGTTCTTC
-	TRBJ2-5	TRBV3-1/TRBV3-2	-	CASSQGGGQETQYF	TGTGCCAGCAGCCAAGGCGGCGGCCAAGAGACCCAGTACTTC
-	TRBJ2-1	TRBV19	-	CASGDFGGSSYNEQFF	TGTGCCAGTGGGGACTTTGGAGGCAGCTCCTACAATGAGCAGTTCTTC
-	TRBJ2-1	TRBV19	-	CASSTRDEQFF	TGTGCCAGTAGTACCCGCGATGAGCAGTTCTTC